One and the same sample provided the 28 T cell receptor beta chains below, sequenced in a study of shared T cell receptors in the human thymus. Sequencing used immunoSEQ multiplex PCR; TCRdb keeps in-frame clones, though not all of them. The table includes under 850,000 clones, 88% detected once. These data are also associated with another study on human thymus T cells.

The sample was thymocytes. These receptors came from a boy in the first two years of life with a congenital heart defect.

V usage is TRBV5-4 and J usage is TRBJ2-7; D is perhaps TRBD1 (6 bases). The length of the CDR3 is 13 residues. The germline CDR1 and CDR2 sequences are SGHNT and YYREEE (reference sequence). Trimming left V 0 bases short and J 7 bases short, with 11 bases between. CDR3 loop: CASSLGQGSEQYF. CDR3 DNA sequence: TGTGCCAGCAGCTTGGGGCAGGGGAGTGAGCAGTACTTC. Full variable domain (outside the CDR3, taken from reference TRBV5-4 and TRBJ2-7): ETGVTQSPTHLIKTRGQQVTLRCSSQSGHNTVSWYQQALGQGPQFIFQYYREEENGRGNFPPRFSGLQFPNYSSELNVNALELDDSALYLCASSLGQGSEQYFGPGTRLTVT.

This clone was observed a single time. The V and J genes are TRBV11-1 and TRBJ2-1, with 11 bases identical to TRBD2. CDR3 size: 17 residues. Germline V gene sequence: CDR1 SGHAT, CDR2 FQDESV (reference sequence). V was pared by 4 bases and J by 7 bases, with 12 bases of the junction left unmatched. The CDR3, as DNA: TGTGCCAGCAGCTCGCCCTTAGCGGGAGGGGACCCTAATGAGCAGTTCTTC. It yields the protein CASSSPLAGGDPNEQFF.

V usage is TRBV10-3 and J usage is TRBJ1-2; D is ambiguous. The CDR3 is made up of 11 amino acids. The V end lost 6 bases, the J end lost 6 bases, and 8 bases lay between the germline ends. In germline, CDR1 is ENHRY, CDR2 SYGVKD. Here the CDR3 reads CAIRTLNGYTF. The DNA of the CDR3 is TGTGCCATCAGGACTCTCAATGGCTACACCTTC.

This rearrangement joins TRBV14 to TRBJ2-7; weak D call: TRBD1 (5 bases). The ends were cut back, 3 bases at V and 3 bases at J, with 12 bases in the middle. Germline values: CDR1 SGHDN, CDR2 FVKESK. This CDR3 is 14 amino acids long. The CDR3 spells CASSQQGVGYEQYF. The CDR3 region has the DNA TGTGCCAGCAGCCAGCAAGGGGTCGGCTACGAGCAGTACTTC.

The rearrangement joins TRBV7-9 to TRBJ2-1; D is unresolved. CDR1 is SEHNR, CDR2 FQNEAQ, per germline (reference sequence). The CDR3 spans 15 residues. Trimming left V 1 base short and J 2 bases short, with 9 bases between. This CDR3 is CASSLGHTTYNEQFF. CDR3 bases: TGTGCCAGCAGCTTAGGTCATACAACCTACAATGAGCAGTTCTTC.

V gene TRBV7-9 combines with J gene TRBJ2-5; D is perhaps TRBD2 (6 bases). The CDR3 is 16 amino acids. V dropped 3 bases and J dropped 2 bases, with 16 bases sitting between them. The germline gives CDR1 SEHNR, CDR2 FQNEAQ (reference sequence). The CDR3 reads CASSLEGGRSQETQYF. The CDR3 DNA is TGTGCCAGCAGCTTGGAGGGTGGGCGCTCTCAAGAGACCCAGTACTTC.

The chain employs TRBV11-2 and TRBJ2-2, with 11 bases identical to TRBD2. This CDR3 is built from 18 residues. CDR1 is SGHAT and CDR2 is FQNNGV in the germline V gene. J gave up 3 bases and V 1 base, and 7 bases lay outside the gene matches. CDR3 residues: CASSLVWLAGGYTGELFF. CDR3 DNA: TGTGCCAGCAGCTTAGTGTGGCTAGCGGGGGGATACACCGGGGAGCTGTTTTTT.

This clone was recorded only once. The CDR3 sequence: CASSQPPTGYGNQPQHF. CDR3 DNA: TGCGCCAGCAGTCAACCTCCGACAGGATACGGCAATCAGCCCCAGCATTTT. J is TRBJ1-5 and V is TRBV23-1, with a weak D call TRBD1 (6 bases). TRBV23-1 falls under the ORF class, with uncertain function. The CDR3 runs 17 residues. V was trimmed by 2 bases and J by 2 bases, leaving 16 bases between them.

The chain carries TRBV7-9 and TRBJ1-1, with D possibly matching TRBD1 (5 bases). Germline V gene sequence: CDR1 SEHNR, CDR2 FQNEAQ (reference sequence). V lost 0 bases to trimming and J lost 4 bases, with 9 bases between them. This CDR3 has 14 residues. In nucleotides, the CDR3 is TGTGCCAGCAGCTTAGCGAGCGGGGGCACTGAAGCTTTCTTT. This gives the protein CASSLASGGTEAFF.

This chain connects TRBV25-1 to TRBJ2-7; 7 bases map to TRBD2. The CDR3 has 15 amino acids. The germline gives CDR1 MGHDK, CDR2 SYGVNS. With 4 bases clipped from V and 0 bases from J, the junction kept 6 bases outside the gene matches. The CDR3 DNA sequence: TGTGCCAGCAGTGGGGGACTATCACACTCCTACGAGCAGTACTTC. This encodes CASSGGLSHSYEQYF.

The sample holds a few counts of this clone. The CDR3 nucleotides are TGTGCCAGCAGCAGCTCTAAGGGAAACACCATATATTTT. Translation gives CASSSSKGNTIYF. The chain employs TRBV21-1 and TRBJ1-3. TRBV21-1 is flagged as a pseudogene. The CDR3 is made up of 13 amino acids.

This clone was seen a handful of times. V is TRBV29-1 and J is TRBJ2-7, with 9 bases lining up with TRBD2. Germline CDR1 and CDR2: SQVTM and ANQGSEA. The CDR3 totals 15 residues. V was pared by 3 bases and J by 0 bases, with 6 bases of the junction left unmatched. The CDR3 nucleotides read TGCAGCGTTGAGGAACTAGCGGGTAGCTCCTACGAGCAGTACTTC. It codes for CSVEELAGSSYEQYF.

The chain employs TRBV4-1 and TRBJ2-7, with a tentative D call TRBD2 (5 bases). CDR1 and CDR2 from the germline V gene are MGHRA and YSYEKL. V was clipped by 2 bases and J by 2 bases, with 16 bases between them. CDR3 length: 16 residues. CDR3 sequence reads: CASSQRRARGTYEQYF. The CDR3 DNA is TGCGCCAGCAGCCAACGCCGGGCCCGAGGGACCTACGAGCAGTACTTC.

The chain carries TRBV7-2 and TRBJ1-2, with D maybe TRBD1 (5 bases). In germline, CDR1 is SGHTA, CDR2 FQGNSA. The CDR3 extends over 15 amino acids. V dropped 3 bases and J dropped 5 bases, with 16 bases sitting between them. The CDR3 is CASSFSVRVMYGYTF. The CDR3 bases are TGTGCCAGCAGCTTCTCGGTCAGGGTTATGTATGGCTACACCTTC.

The CDR3, as DNA: TGTGCCAGTTTCGGGACAGGGACTTCTGGAAACACCATATATTTT. Its translation is CASFGTGTSGNTIYF. This sequence joins TRBV6-1 and TRBJ1-3; 9 bases map to TRBD1. Germline V gives CDR1 MNHNS, CDR2 SASEGT. After removal of 9 bases from V and 1 base from J, the junction contained 7 bases not matched to a gene. The CDR3 spans 15 residues.

This clone came up a few times. The chain joins TRBV28 to TRBJ2-3; D remains ambiguous. The CDR3 runs to 15 residues. Germline CDR1 reads MDHEN; CDR2 reads SYDVKM. The V and J ends lost 5 bases and 0 bases respectively, with 12 bases between them. The CDR3 bases are TGTGCCAGCAGTCCCCGGATAGCTAGCACAGATACGCAGTATTTT. Its protein is CASSPRIASTDTQYF.

The rearrangement uses TRBV19 and TRBJ2-3; D unresolved. Between the trimmed V and J ends, which lost 3 bases and 6 bases, there was a span of 13 bases. The V gene's germline CDR1 is LNHDA and CDR2 SQIVND (reference sequence). This CDR3 has 14 amino acids. CDR3 DNA sequence: TGTGCCAGTAGTATGGGTTTGAGGTTGGATACGCAGTATTTT. Protein sequence: CASSMGLRLDTQYF. Based on the CDR3 plus reference TRBV19 and TRBJ2-3, the full variable domain is DGGITQSPKYLFRKEGQNVTLSCEQNLNHDAMYWYRQDPGQGLRLIYYSQIVNDFQKGDIAEGYSVSREKKESFPLTVTSAQKNPTAFYLCASSMGLRLDTQYFGPGTRLTVL.

The chain joins TRBV7-2 to TRBJ2-7; D perhaps matches TRBD2 (6 bases). This CDR3 is built from 16 residues. V was cut by 3 bases and J by 0 bases, with 15 bases left in between. Per germline, CDR1 SGHTA and CDR2 FQGNSA. The CDR3 sequence is CASSFRLGDYSYEQYF. In DNA, the CDR3 is TGTGCCAGCAGCTTCAGACTAGGAGACTACTCCTACGAGCAGTACTTC.

There are a few counts of this clone. The CDR3 bases are TGTGCCAGCAGCCCACAGGGGAACACTGAAGCTTTCTTT. Encoded protein: CASSPQGNTEAFF. This chain uses TRBV27 with TRBJ1-1; D is possibly TRBD1 (6 bases). CDR1 and CDR2 (germline): MNHEY, SMNVEV (reference sequence). V lost 6 bases and J lost 1, with 9 bases in between. The CDR3 runs to 13 residues.

In its sample, this clone was seen once. V usage is TRBV5-4 and J usage is TRBJ1-1, with D possibly being TRBD1 (5 bases). This CDR3 is 13 amino acids long. Trimming left V 6 bases short and J 2 bases short, with 11 bases between. CDR1 SGHNT and CDR2 YYREEE come from the germline V gene (reference sequence). CDR3 bases: TGTGCCAGCACCCTAGGGGCAAACACTGAAGCTTTCTTT. Translation gives CASTLGANTEAFF. Filled out from reference TRBV5-4 and TRBJ1-1, the complete variable domain reads ETGVTQSPTHLIKTRGQQVTLRCSSQSGHNTVSWYQQALGQGPQFIFQYYREEENGRGNFPPRFSGLQFPNYSSELNVNALELDDSALYLCASTLGANTEAFFGQGTRLTVV.

Here the CDR3 DNA reads TGTGCCAGCAGCGGAGAGGGGGCCAACGTCCTGACTTTC. Protein: CASSGEGANVLTF. V usage is TRBV7-8 and J usage is TRBJ2-6; no definite D call. Deletions cut 5 bases from V and 4 bases from J, with 6 bases between. CDR1 is SGHVS and CDR2 is FQNEAQ in the germline V gene. The CDR3 consists of 13 residues.

The J gene is TRBJ2-7, the V gene TRBV29-1; perhaps TRBD2 as D (5 bases). Between the trimmed V and J ends, which lost 4 bases and 5 bases, there was a span of 15 bases. There are 13 residues in the CDR3. Germline CDR1 is SQVTM and CDR2 is ANQGSEA. The CDR3 region has the DNA TGCAGCGTTGGGATAGCGATAAGTAACGAGCAGTACTTC. Encoded protein: CSVGIAISNEQYF.

The chain has TRBV11-2 and TRBJ1-3; TRBD1 aligns across 8 bases. The CDR3 loop spans 16 amino acids. The junction had 10 bases not matched to a gene; V was cut back by 5 bases and J by 4 bases. Per germline, CDR1 SGHAT and CDR2 FQNNGV. The CDR3 spells CASSLGRTGRGNTIYF. CDR3 coding DNA: TGTGCCAGCAGCCTTGGGCGGACAGGGAGGGGAAACACCATATATTTT.

This chain uses TRBV7-2 with TRBJ2-3; possibly TRBD1 for D (7 bases). This CDR3 has 16 residues. Germline lookup yields CDR1 SGHTA and CDR2 FQGNSA. The V end was cut by 1 base, the J end by 2 bases, with 13 bases between. CDR3 in DNA: TGTGCCAGCAGCTTAGAGGCAGGGGGGAACACAGATACGCAGTATTTT. It translates to CASSLEAGGNTDTQYF.

The gene calls are TRBV27 and TRBJ2-7; D might be TRBD2 (6 bases). Trimming took off 5 bases at V and 0 bases at J, with 17 bases between the two ends. The CDR3 consists of 16 residues. Looked up from germline, CDR1 is MNHEY and CDR2 is SMNVEV (reference sequence). Here the CDR3 DNA reads TGTGCCAGCAGTCCCCCCCAGCGGGCATACTCCTACGAGCAGTACTTC. Amino acids: CASSPPQRAYSYEQYF.

The rearrangement links TRBV18 to TRBJ2-1; 8 nucleotides agree with TRBD1. V was clipped by 0 bases and J by 3 bases; unmatched bases: 13. CDR3 length equals 19 residues. Per the germline V gene, CDR1 is KGHSH and CDR2 is LQKENI. This CDR3 reads CASSPPERSGGLRYNEQFF. CDR3 in DNA: TGTGCCAGCTCACCACCTGAAAGGTCAGGGGGCCTCCGCTACAATGAGCAGTTCTTC.

V is TRBV5-4 and J is TRBJ2-7, with TRBD2 matching 7 bases. J lost 7 bases, V lost 0 bases, and 7 bases had no gene match. The CDR3 is 14 amino acids. Germline V gene sequence: CDR1 SGHNT, CDR2 YYREEE (reference sequence). CDR3 loop: CASSLAAGVREQYF. CDR3 DNA sequence: TGTGCCAGCAGCTTGGCTGCGGGAGTCAGGGAGCAGTACTTC.

The genes are TRBV19 and TRBJ2-3; 9 bases map to TRBD1. Germline V gene data show CDR1 as LNHDA and CDR2 as SQIVND (reference sequence). The CDR3 is 16 residues long. V trimming: 4 bases; J trimming: 3 bases; junction bases outside the gene matches: 8. The CDR3, as DNA: TGTGCCAGTAGTAACTGGGACAGGGTCGGAACAGATACGCAGTATTTT. The encoded protein is CASSNWDRVGTDTQYF.